The 7 T cell receptor beta chains below all came from one sample that was sequenced in a study of sequential checkpoint blockade in melanoma. The treatment: randomized to nivolumab then ipilimumab (arm A) or the reverse (arm B). Libraries were prepared by immunoSEQ multiplex PCR; TCRdb keeps only in-frame clonotypes and omits some of them. The profile shows around 12,000 clones, more than 65% of them singletons. This material consisted of CD8+ T cells sorted from blood (inferred from file names), taken from a patient given nivolumab and ipilimumab in sequence. Source of these receptors: a human donor with melanoma.

There are a few counts of this clone. The chain is built from TRBV18 and TRBJ2-5; D perhaps matches TRBD2 (6 bases). Deletions cut 2 bases from V and 11 bases from J, with 15 bases between. The CDR3 is 13 amino acids. Per germline, CDR1 KGHSH and CDR2 LQKENI. Here the CDR3 DNA reads TGTGCCAGCTCACCAACCCCTCGGAGGGAGCAGTACTTC. Its protein product is CASSPTPRREQYF.

The chain combines TRBV13 with TRBJ2-7; possible D gene TRBD2, 5 bases. The length of the CDR3 is 13 residues. Germline-derived CDR1 and CDR2 are PRHDT and FYEKMQ (reference sequence). V was clipped by 0 bases and J by 4 bases, with 7 bases between them. CDR3 residues: CASSLGRTYEQYF. CDR3 nucleotides: TGTGCCAGCAGCTTAGGACGGACTTACGAGCAGTACTTC.

This clone was found once. The rearrangement links TRBV15 to TRBJ2-5; 12 positions agree with TRBD2. Germline V gene sequence: CDR1 LNHNV, CDR2 YYDKDF (reference sequence). V was pared by 5 bases and J by 1 base, with 5 bases of the junction left unmatched. The CDR3 totals 16 residues. In DNA, the CDR3 is TGTGCCACCAGCGCCCGGACTAGCGGGACCCAAGAGACCCAGTACTTC. It encodes CATSARTSGTQETQYF.

V and J are TRBV7-8 and TRBJ2-7, with D unresolved. The V end lost 2 bases, the J end lost 3 bases, and 11 bases lay between the germline ends. Germline V gene data show CDR1 as SGHVS and CDR2 as FQNEAQ. The CDR3 runs 14 residues. In DNA form, the CDR3 reads TGTGCCAGCAGCTTACGGTCTACGATCTACGAGCAGTACTTC. Protein sequence: CASSLRSTIYEQYF.

The chain employs TRBV5-1 and TRBJ2-7, with 9 bases matching TRBD1. Trimming cost V 4 bases and J 3 bases; bases outside gene matches: 11. This CDR3 region has 16 residues. Germline V lookup: CDR1 SGHRS, CDR2 YFSETQ. CDR3: CASSPGEGTGFYEQYF. CDR3 DNA sequence: TGCGCCAGCAGCCCCGGAGAGGGGACAGGGTTCTACGAGCAGTACTTC.

As to this clone: This CDR3 is also generated by other DNA sequences in the sample. The chain combines TRBV4-1 with TRBJ2-5, with 7 bases matching TRBD1. This CDR3 has 15 residues. Germline loops: CDR1 MGHRA, CDR2 YSYEKL. V was pared by 1 base and J by 1 base, with 3 bases of the junction left unmatched. The CDR3 spells CASSQATGFQETQYF. CDR3 nucleotide sequence: TGCGCCAGCAGCCAAGCGACAGGGTTCCAAGAGACCCAGTACTTC.

This chain joins TRBV12-5 and TRBJ2-7; 9 bases agree with TRBD1. The germline gives CDR1 LGHNT, CDR2 FRNRAP. Losses at the gene ends were 8 bases for V and 4 bases for J; bases not matched to a gene: 9. The length of the CDR3 is 14 residues. The CDR3 loop is CASSTPDRGYEQYF. CDR3 bases: TGTGCTAGTTCCACTCCGGACAGGGGATACGAGCAGTACTTC. The full variable domain, with the rest looked up from reference TRBV12-5 and TRBJ2-7, is DARVTQTPRHKVTEMGQEVTMRCQPILGHNTVFWYRQTMMQGLELLAYFRNRAPLDDSGMPKDRFSAEMPDATLATLKIQPSEPRDSAVYFCASSTPDRGYEQYFGPGTRLTVT.